The rows below give T cell receptor beta chains drawn from one sample of a study of T cells in Graves' hyperthyroidism and ophthalmopathy. TCRdb redid the calling of the multiplex PCR reads with MiXCR, one entry per CDR3 protein. The data hold about 500,000 distinct CDR3 sequences, with 16% observed a single time. The specimen sequenced was blood. The receptors originated from a woman in her 30s with Graves' ophthalmopathy. CDR3s leave out the opening cysteine and the closing phenylalanine or tryptophan. Clone size is stated in some rows and not others, as once, few, many or a class when expanded.

V gene	J gene	clone size	CDR3 protein
TRBV12-3/TRBV12-4	TRBJ1-6	many	ASSYEAGSPLH
TRBV19	TRBJ2-1	.	ASSETDSGEEF
TRBV19	TRBJ1-5	.	ASSAAGGGNQPQH
TRBV6-1	TRBJ2-1	few	ASTEDRASRNEQF
TRBV7-2	TRBJ1-1	many	ASEGKFRDSEAF
TRBV5-1	TRBJ2-5	many	ASSLDGTGNQETQY
TRBV12-3/TRBV12-4	TRBJ2-1	many	ASTPGSLGEQF
TRBV20-1	TRBJ1-1	few	SASQDRNTEAF
TRBV18	TRBJ1-3	many	ASSTGVGNTIY
TRBV11-2	TRBJ1-2	many	ASSLPSYGYT
TRBV5-4	TRBJ2-3	.	ASSPGVAGSDTQY
TRBV6-5	TRBJ2-1	.	ASSYETSGTNEQF
TRBV12-3/TRBV12-4	TRBJ2-5	many	ASSFAGSQRLAQY
TRBV11-2	TRBJ2-2	many	ASSLDPSGSSGELF
TRBV9	TRBJ2-1	few	ASSVALLADDNEQF
TRBV5-1	TRBJ2-1	few	ASSFLGLALPLTYNEQF
TRBV3-1	TRBJ2-3	few	ASSPRGGFTDTQY
TRBV30	TRBJ1-5	many	AWRGTGGGQPQH
TRBV12-3/TRBV12-4	TRBJ2-1	many	AGGDYNEQF
TRBV20-1	TRBJ2-4	few	SARDPRVSKNIQY
TRBV11-2	TRBJ1-6	.	ASSSETYNSPLH
TRBV20-1	TRBJ2-7	many	SAEPGTANYEQY
TRBV3-1	TRBJ2-6	few	ASSQAGGGRGANVLT
TRBV29-1	TRBJ2-2	few	SVLVTGELF
TRBV7-9	TRBJ1-3	few	ASSLPAGLGSGNTIY
TRBV20-1	TRBJ2-3	many	SAVDRTTSTDTQY